Listed below are T cell receptor beta chains from one sample, sequenced in a study of human T cells and chemical hapten exposure. In TCRdb, the RACE reads were re-called with MiXCR into one record per CDR3 protein. This table holds just under 350,000 distinct CDR3 sequences, approximately 6.3% found once. The sample here was whole blood, taken in connection with sensitization to the hapten diphenylcyclopropenone (DPC). The receptors originated from a woman aged 18 to 35 with alopecia areata. Some clones in this sample may be carry-over from other donors' samples. Both conserved end residues are part of each CDR3. Each record gives: D gene, clone size, J gene, CDR3 length, V gene, CDR3 protein, CDR3 DNA. A D gene is named only where the DNA matches it firmly. Clone size is given for some rows only: seen once, a few or many times, or a class if the clone is expanded.

>NA|NA|TRBJ1-5|15|TRBV5-6
CASSLAGALGQPQHF
TGTGCCAGCAGCTTGGCAGGGGCGTTAGGTCAGCCCCAGCATTTT
>NA|many|TRBJ2-7|15|TRBV6-5
CASSQTDPSSYEQYF
TGTGCCAGCAGTCAGACAGATCCTTCATCCTACGAGCAGTACTTC
>NA|many|TRBJ2-5|11|TRBV2
CALGVQETQYF
TGTGCCCTGGGGGTTCAAGAGACCCAGTACTTC
>TRBD1|few|TRBJ1-2|13|TRBV7-3
CASGTGMGYGYTF
TGTGCCAGCGGGACAGGGATGGGCTATGGCTACACCTTC
>NA|many|TRBJ1-2|12|TRBV12-3/TRBV12-4
CASSFAGDGYTF
TGTGCCAGCAGTTTTGCAGGGGACGGCTACACCTTC
>TRBD1|many|TRBJ2-5|13|TRBV6-5
CASSLGQEETQYF
TGTGCCAGCAGTTTGGGACAGGAAGAGACCCAGTACTTC
>TRBD1|many|TRBJ2-1|13|TRBV20-1
CSVGQGMENEQFF
TGCAGTGTCGGACAGGGGATGGAAAATGAGCAGTTCTTC
>NA|few|TRBJ2-7|15|TRBV10-3
CATVLGGGETYEQYF
TGTGCCACCGTCCTGGGAGGCGGAGAGACCTACGAGCAGTACTTC
>NA|NA|TRBJ1-6|17|TRBV20-1
CSAERSPGEGDGSPLHF
TGCAGTGCTGAACGTTCACCCGGGGAGGGGGATGGTTCACCCCTCCACTTT
>TRBD1|few|TRBJ1-6|15|TRBV29-1
CSVTEGTADNSPLHF
TGCAGCGTTACGGAGGGGACAGCCGATAATTCACCCCTCCACTTT
>NA|few|TRBJ1-1|12|TRBV2
CASSVEGPEAFF
TGTGCCAGCAGTGTGGAGGGTCCTGAAGCTTTCTTT
>NA|few|TRBJ2-3|14|TRBV27
CASSLRGPADTQYF
TGTGCCAGCAGTTTGCGAGGGCCCGCAGATACGCAGTATTTT
>NA|NA|TRBJ1-5|14|TRBV28
CASSLLGINQPQHF
TGTGCCAGCAGCCTACTGGGGATTAATCAGCCCCAGCATTTT
>TRBD1|NA|TRBJ1-1|15|TRBV18
CASSPRDSEVTEAFF
TGTGCCAGCTCACCACGGGACAGTGAGGTCACTGAAGCTTTCTTT
>NA|few|TRBJ1-1|19|TRBV6-5
CASSYPMKLQVAENTEAFF
TGTGCCAGCAGTTACCCGATGAAACTCCAGGTGGCTGAGAACACTGAAGCTTTCTTT
>NA|many|TRBJ1-5|12|TRBV6-6
CASSSQGWAQHF
TGTGCCAGCAGTTCCCAGGGGTGGGCCCAGCATTTT
>NA|many|TRBJ1-5|14|TRBV28
CASSPMDLTIPQHF
TGTGCCAGCAGTCCTATGGACTTGACCATCCCCCAGCATTTT
>NA|few|TRBJ2-2|11|TRBV6-2/TRBV6-3
CASSHSGELFF
TGTGCCAGCAGTCATAGCGGGGAGCTGTTTTTT
>NA|NA|TRBJ2-7|11|TRBV6-6
CASKSSYEQYF
TGTGCCAGCAAAAGCTCCTACGAGCAGTACTTC
>TRBD2|few|TRBJ2-1|12|TRBV7-9
CASSPRGEGQFF
TGTGCCAGCAGCCCGAGAGGGGAGGGGCAGTTCTTC
>NA|few|TRBJ1-3|16|TRBV7-2
CASSSTRAYSGNTIYF
TGTGCCAGCAGCTCCACCAGGGCTTACTCTGGAAACACCATATATTTT
>TRBD1|many|TRBJ1-1|13|TRBV6-2/TRBV6-3
CASSFYRGQEAFF
TGTGCCAGCAGTTTCTACAGGGGGCAAGAAGCTTTCTTT
>NA|many|TRBJ2-5|10|TRBV6-2/TRBV6-3
CASGRETQYF
TGTGCCAGCGGTCGTGAGACCCAGTACTTC
>NA|many|TRBJ1-5|16|TRBV4-2
CASSQGTGYSNQPQHF
TGTGCCAGCAGCCAAGGTACAGGGTATAGCAATCAGCCCCAGCATTTT
>NA|NA|TRBJ2-1|16|TRBV3-1
CASSQDGTGTRNEQFF
TGTGCCAGCAGCCAAGACGGGACAGGGACTAGGAATGAGCAGTTCTTC
>NA|few|TRBJ1-1|13|TRBV7-2
CASSPGSNTEAFF
TGTGCCAGCAGTCCCGGTTCGAACACTGAAGCTTTCTTT
>NA|NA|TRBJ2-6|15|TRBV27
CASSFFPSGANVLTF
TGTGCCAGCAGTTTTTTTCCGTCTGGGGCCAACGTCCTGACTTTC
>NA|NA|TRBJ1-1|19|TRBV11-2
CASSPAPQHWGEGNTEAFF
TGTGCCAGCAGCCCAGCACCCCAACACTGGGGGGAGGGGAACACTGAAGCTTTCTTT
>NA|many|TRBJ2-1|13|TRBV6-5
CASSALTSNEQFF
TGTGCCAGCAGTGCCCTGACCTCCAATGAGCAGTTCTTC
>NA|few|TRBJ1-4|15|TRBV7-2
CASSLNGQGFEKLFF
TGTGCCAGCAGCTTAAACGGGCAGGGGTTCGAAAAACTGTTTTTT
>NA|few|TRBJ2-2|15|TRBV9
CASSVGALGTGELFF
TGTGCCAGCAGCGTAGGCGCCCTGGGGACCGGGGAGCTGTTTTTT
>NA|few|TRBJ1-5|19|TRBV2
CASSENSGFLGTLNQPQHF
TGTGCCAGCAGTGAAAATAGTGGATTCCTGGGGACATTAAATCAGCCCCAGCATTTT
>TRBD1|few|TRBJ1-6|17|TRBV5-1
CASSLARDRGYNSPLHF
TGCGCCAGCAGCTTGGCCAGAGACAGGGGCTATAATTCACCCCTCCACTTT
>TRBD1|NA|TRBJ1-2|14|TRBV6-5
CASSSRDREYGYTF
TGTGCCAGCAGCAGCCGGGACAGAGAATATGGCTACACCTTC
>TRBD1|many|TRBJ1-2|13|TRBV7-9
CASSPGQDKRYTF
TGTGCCAGCAGCCCGGGACAGGACAAACGATACACCTTC
>NA|few|TRBJ2-7|14|TRBV24-1
CATSDLQDSDEQYF
TGTGCCACCAGTGATTTGCAGGATAGCGACGAGCAGTACTTC
>NA|many|TRBJ2-1|10|TRBV29-1
CSGYFGEQFF
TGCAGCGGGTATTTTGGTGAGCAGTTCTTC
>NA|many|TRBJ2-6|14|TRBV21-1
CASSKGSGANVLTF
TGTGCCAGCAGCAAAGGCTCTGGGGCCAACGTCCTGACTTTC
>TRBD1|many|TRBJ2-3|15|TRBV11-2
CASSSGTGYTDTQYF
TGTGCCAGCAGCTCAGGGACAGGATACACAGATACGCAGTATTTT
>TRBD1|many|TRBJ2-7|14|TRBV15
CATSEGTGMGEQYF
TGTGCCACCAGCGAGGGGACAGGGATGGGCGAGCAGTACTTC
>NA|once|TRBJ2-5|14|TRBV27
CASSLLTSGETQYF
TGTGCCAGCAGTTTACTTACCTCTGGGGAGACCCAGTACTTC
>TRBD2|NA|TRBJ2-1|17|TRBV12-5
CASGLARTSGGANEQFF
TGTGCTAGTGGTTTGGCCAGGACTAGCGGGGGGGCCAATGAGCAGTTCTTC
>NA|few|TRBJ2-1|12|TRBV18
CASSEQRNEQFF
TGTGCCAGCTCAGAACAGAGAAATGAGCAGTTCTTC
>NA|few|TRBJ2-5|12|TRBV20-1
CSARDRGETQYF
TGCAGTGCTAGAGATAGGGGGGAGACCCAGTACTTC
>NA|few|TRBJ2-3|14|TRBV20-1
CSARTTVSTDTQYF
TGCAGTGCTAGGACGACAGTGAGCACAGATACGCAGTATTTT
>NA|few|TRBJ1-3|14|TRBV27
CASSIRGTGNTIYF
TGTGCCAGCAGTATACGAGGGACAGGAAACACCATATATTTT
>NA|NA|TRBJ1-4|14|TRBV5-1
CASSPGERNEKLFF
TGCGCCAGCAGCCCCGGGGAGCGGAATGAAAAACTGTTTTTT
>NA|NA|TRBJ1-6|16|TRBV6-1
CASTAGTVIYNSPLHF
TGTGCCAGCACCGCTGGGACGGTGATATATAATTCACCCCTCCACTTT
>NA|NA|TRBJ2-3|16|TRBV6-2/TRBV6-3
CASSYSSGDLTDTQYF
TGTGCCAGCAGTTACTCGTCCGGGGATTTGACAGATACGCAGTATTTT
>NA|many|TRBJ1-1|13|TRBV10-2
CASKGQTTFEAFF
TGCGCCAGCAAGGGTCAGACAACCTTTGAAGCTTTCTTT